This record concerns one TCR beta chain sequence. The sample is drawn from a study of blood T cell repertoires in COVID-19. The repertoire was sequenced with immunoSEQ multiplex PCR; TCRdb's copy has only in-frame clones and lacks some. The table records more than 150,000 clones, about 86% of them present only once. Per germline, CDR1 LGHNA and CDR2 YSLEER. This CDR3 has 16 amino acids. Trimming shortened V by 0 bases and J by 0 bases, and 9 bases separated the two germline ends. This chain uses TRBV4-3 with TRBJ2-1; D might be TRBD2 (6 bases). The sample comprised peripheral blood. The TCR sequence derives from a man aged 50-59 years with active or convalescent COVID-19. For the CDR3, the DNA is TGCGCCAGCAGCCAAGAAGCCGGGAGCTCCTACAATGAGCAGTTCTTC. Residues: CASSQEAGSSYNEQFF.